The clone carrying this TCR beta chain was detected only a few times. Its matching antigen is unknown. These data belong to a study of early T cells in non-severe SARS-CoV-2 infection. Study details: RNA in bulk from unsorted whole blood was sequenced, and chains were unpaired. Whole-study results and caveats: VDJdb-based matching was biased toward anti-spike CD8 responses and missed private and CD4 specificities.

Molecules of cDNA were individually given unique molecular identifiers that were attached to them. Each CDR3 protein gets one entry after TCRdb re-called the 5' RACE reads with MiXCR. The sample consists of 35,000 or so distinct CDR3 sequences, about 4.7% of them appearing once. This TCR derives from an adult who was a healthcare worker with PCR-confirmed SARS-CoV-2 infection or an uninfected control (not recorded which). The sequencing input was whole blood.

The DNA of the CDR3 is TGTGCCAGCAGCTCCCGTTGGGGACAGGGGTTAGGGAATGAGCAGTTCTTC. This encodes CASSSRWGQGLGNEQFF. The rearrangement joins TRBV7-2 to TRBJ2-1, with 10 bases matching TRBD1. This CDR3 is built from 17 residues. V was clipped by 4 bases and J by 7 bases; unmatched bases: 13. Germline CDR1 is SGHTA and CDR2 is FQGNSA. Filled out from reference TRBV7-2 and TRBJ2-1, the complete variable domain reads GAGVSQSPSNKVTEKGKDVELRCDPISGHTALYWYRQSLGQGLEFLIYFQGNSAPDKSGLPSDRFSAERTGGSVSTLTIQRTQQEDSAVYLCASSSRWGQGLGNEQFFGPGTRLTVL.